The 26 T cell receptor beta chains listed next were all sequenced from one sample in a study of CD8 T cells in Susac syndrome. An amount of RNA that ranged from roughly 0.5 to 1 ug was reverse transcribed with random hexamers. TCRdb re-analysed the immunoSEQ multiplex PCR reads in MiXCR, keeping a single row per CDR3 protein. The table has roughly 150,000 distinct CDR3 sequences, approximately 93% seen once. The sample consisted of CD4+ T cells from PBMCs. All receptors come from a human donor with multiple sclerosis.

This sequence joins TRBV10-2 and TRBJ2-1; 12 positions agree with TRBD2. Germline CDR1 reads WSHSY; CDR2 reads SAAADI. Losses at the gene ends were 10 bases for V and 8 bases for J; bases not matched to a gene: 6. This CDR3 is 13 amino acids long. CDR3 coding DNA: TGCGCCATCCGACTAGCGGGAGAGGATGAGCAGTTCTTC. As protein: CAIRLAGEDEQFF.

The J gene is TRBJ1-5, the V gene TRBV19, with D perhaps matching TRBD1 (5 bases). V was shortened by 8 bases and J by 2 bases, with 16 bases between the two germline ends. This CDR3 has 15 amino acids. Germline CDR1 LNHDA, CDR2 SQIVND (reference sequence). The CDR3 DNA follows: TGTGCCAGTTGCCGAGGCAGGGATGGCAATCAGCCCCAGCATTTT. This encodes CASCRGRDGNQPQHF.

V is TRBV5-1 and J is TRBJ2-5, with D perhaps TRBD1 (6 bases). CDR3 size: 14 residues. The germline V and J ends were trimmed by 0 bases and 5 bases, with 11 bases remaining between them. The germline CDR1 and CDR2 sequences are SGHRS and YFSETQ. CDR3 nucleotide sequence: TGCGCCAGCAGCTTGGGGGGGCCAAAGGAGACCCAGTACTTC. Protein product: CASSLGGPKETQYF. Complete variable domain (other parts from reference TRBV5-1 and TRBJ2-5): KAGVTQTPRYLIKTRGQQVTLSCSPISGHRSVSWYQQTPGQGLQFLFEYFSETQRNKGNFPGRFSGRQFSNSRSEMNVSTLELGDSALYLCASSLGGPKETQYFGPGTRLLVL.

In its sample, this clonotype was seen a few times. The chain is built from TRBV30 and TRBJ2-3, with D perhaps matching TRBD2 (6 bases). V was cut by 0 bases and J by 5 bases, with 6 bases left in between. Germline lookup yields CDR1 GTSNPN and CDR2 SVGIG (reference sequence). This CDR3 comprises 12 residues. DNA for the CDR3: TGTGCCTGGAGTGTGGGGGGAGATACGCAGTATTTT. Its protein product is CAWSVGGDTQYF.

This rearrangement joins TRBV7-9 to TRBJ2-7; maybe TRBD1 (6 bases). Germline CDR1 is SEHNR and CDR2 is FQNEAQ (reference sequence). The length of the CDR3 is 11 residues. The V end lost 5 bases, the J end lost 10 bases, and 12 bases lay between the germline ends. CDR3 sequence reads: CASSPRTAQYF. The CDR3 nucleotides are TGTGCCAGCAGCCCTCGGACAGCCCAGTACTTC.

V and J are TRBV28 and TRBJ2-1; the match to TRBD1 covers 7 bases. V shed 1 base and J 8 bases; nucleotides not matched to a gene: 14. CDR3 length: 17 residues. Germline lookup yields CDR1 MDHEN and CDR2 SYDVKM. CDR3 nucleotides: TGTGCCAGCAGTTTATTCGGACAGGTTGAGGTCAGAGATGAGCAGTTCTTC. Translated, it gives CASSLFGQVEVRDEQFF. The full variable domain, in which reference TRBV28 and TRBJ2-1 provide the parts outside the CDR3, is DVKVTQSSRYLVKRTGEKVFLECVQDMDHENMFWYRQDPGLGLRLIYFSYDVKMKEKGDIPEGYSVSREKKERFSLILESASTNQTSMYLCASSLFGQVEVRDEQFFGPGTRLTVL.

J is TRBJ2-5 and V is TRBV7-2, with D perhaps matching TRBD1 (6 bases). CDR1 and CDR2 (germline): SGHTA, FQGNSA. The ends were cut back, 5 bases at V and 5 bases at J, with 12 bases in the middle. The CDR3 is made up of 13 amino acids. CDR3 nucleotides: TGTGCCAGCAGCCTACAGGGCCGTGAGACCCAGTACTTC. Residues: CASSLQGRETQYF. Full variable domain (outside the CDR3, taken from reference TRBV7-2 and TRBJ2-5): GAGVSQSPSNKVTEKGKDVELRCDPISGHTALYWYRQSLGQGLEFLIYFQGNSAPDKSGLPSDRFSAERTGGSVSTLTIQRTQQEDSAVYLCASSLQGRETQYFGPGTRLLVL.

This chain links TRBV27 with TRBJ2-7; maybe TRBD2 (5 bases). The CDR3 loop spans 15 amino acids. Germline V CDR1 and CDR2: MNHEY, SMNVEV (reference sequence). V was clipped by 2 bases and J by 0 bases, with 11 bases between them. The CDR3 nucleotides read TGTGCCAGCAGTTTACGGTCGGGGATCTCCTACGAGCAGTACTTC. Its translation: CASSLRSGISYEQYF.

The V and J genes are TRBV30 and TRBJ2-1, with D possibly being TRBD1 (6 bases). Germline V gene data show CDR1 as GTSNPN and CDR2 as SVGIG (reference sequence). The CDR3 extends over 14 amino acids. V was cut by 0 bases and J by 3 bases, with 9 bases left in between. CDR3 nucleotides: TGTGCCTGGAGTGTGGGGGACATCTACAATGAGCAGTTCTTC. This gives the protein CAWSVGDIYNEQFF.

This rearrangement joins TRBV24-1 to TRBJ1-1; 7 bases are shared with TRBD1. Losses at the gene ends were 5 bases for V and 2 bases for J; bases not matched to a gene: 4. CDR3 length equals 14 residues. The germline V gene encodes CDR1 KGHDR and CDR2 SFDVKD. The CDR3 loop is CATSGQGVNTEAFF. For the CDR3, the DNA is TGTGCCACCAGTGGTCAGGGGGTAAACACTGAAGCTTTCTTT.

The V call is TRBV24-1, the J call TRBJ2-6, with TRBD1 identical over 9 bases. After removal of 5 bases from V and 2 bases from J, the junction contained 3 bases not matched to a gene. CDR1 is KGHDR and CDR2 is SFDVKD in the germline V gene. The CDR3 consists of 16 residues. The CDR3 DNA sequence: TGTGCCACCAGTGGGACAGGGGCACCTGGGGCCAACGTCCTGACTTTC. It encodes CATSGTGAPGANVLTF.

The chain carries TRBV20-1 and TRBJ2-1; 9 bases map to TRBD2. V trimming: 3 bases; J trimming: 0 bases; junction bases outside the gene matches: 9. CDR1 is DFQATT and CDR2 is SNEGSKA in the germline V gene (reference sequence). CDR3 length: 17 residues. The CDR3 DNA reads TGCAGTGCTAGCGGAGCGGGAGGAGGTAGCTCCTACAATGAGCAGTTCTTC. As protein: CSASGAGGGSSYNEQFF.

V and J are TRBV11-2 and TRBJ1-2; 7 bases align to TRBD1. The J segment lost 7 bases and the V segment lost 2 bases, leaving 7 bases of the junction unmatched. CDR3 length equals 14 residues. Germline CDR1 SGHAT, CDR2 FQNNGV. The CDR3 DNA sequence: TGTGCCAGCAGCTTATTACAGGGGTTTGGTGGCTACACCTTC. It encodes CASSLLQGFGGYTF.

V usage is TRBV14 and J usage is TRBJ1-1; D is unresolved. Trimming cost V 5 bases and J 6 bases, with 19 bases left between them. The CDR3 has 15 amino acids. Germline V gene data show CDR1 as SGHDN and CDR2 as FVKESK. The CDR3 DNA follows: TGTGCCAGCAGCTCTATGGGGAAAATGGAATCTGAAGCTTTCTTT. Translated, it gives CASSSMGKMESEAFF.

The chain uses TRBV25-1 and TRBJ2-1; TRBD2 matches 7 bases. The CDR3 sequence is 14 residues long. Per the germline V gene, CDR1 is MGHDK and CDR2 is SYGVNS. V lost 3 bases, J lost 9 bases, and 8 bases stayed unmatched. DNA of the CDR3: TGTGCCAGCAGTGAGGGTCGGTGGGGGGGTGAGCAGTTCTTC. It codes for CASSEGRWGGEQFF.

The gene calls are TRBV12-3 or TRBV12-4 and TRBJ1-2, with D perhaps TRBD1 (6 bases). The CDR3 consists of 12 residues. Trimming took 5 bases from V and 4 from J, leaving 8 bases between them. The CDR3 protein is CASSRTVYGYTF. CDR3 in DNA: TGTGCCAGCAGTAGGACAGTCTATGGCTACACCTTC.

The CDR3 loop reads CATHSSPGQGTDGNTIYF. DNA of the CDR3: TGTGCCACACACTCATCCCCGGGACAGGGAACAGACGGAAACACCATATATTTT. The chain combines TRBV6-1 with TRBJ1-3; TRBD1 agrees at 9 bases. The germline V gene has CDR1 MNHNS and CDR2 SASEGT. This CDR3 comprises 18 residues. V was pared by 10 bases and J by 4 bases, with 20 bases of the junction left unmatched.

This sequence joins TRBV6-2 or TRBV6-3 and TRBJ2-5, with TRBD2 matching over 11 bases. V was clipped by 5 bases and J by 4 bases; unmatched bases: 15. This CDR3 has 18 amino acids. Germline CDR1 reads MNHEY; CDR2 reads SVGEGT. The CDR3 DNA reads TGTGCCAGCAGTCCGGAGACTAGCGGGACCCCGGGAGGAGAGACCCAGTACTTC. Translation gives CASSPETSGTPGGETQYF.

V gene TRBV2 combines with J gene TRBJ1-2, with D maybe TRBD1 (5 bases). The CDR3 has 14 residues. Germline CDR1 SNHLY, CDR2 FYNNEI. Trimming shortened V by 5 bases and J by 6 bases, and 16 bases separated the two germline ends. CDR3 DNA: TGTGCCAGCAGTAGGGGACTGCTGGGGAATGGCTACACCTTC. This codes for CASSRGLLGNGYTF.

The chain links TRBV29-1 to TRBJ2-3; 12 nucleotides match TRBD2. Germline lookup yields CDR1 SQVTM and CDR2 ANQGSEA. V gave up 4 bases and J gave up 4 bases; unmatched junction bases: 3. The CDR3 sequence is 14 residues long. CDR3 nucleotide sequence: TGCAGCGTTGCTAGCGGGAGGGGTTCAGATACGCAGTATTTT. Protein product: CSVASGRGSDTQYF.

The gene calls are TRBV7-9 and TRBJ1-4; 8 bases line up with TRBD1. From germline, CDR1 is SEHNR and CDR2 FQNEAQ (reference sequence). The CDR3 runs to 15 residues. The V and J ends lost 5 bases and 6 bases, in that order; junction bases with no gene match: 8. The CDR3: CASSPPGGVDEKLFF. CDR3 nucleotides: TGTGCCAGCAGCCCACCAGGGGGCGTGGATGAAAAACTGTTTTTT.

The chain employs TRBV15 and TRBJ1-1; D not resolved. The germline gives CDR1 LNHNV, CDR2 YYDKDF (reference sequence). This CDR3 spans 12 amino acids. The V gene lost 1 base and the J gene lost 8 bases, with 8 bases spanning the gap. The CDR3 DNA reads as TGTGCCACCAGCAGAGTGCGGGGAGAAGCTTTCTTT. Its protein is CATSRVRGEAFF. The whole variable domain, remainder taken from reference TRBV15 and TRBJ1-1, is DAMVIQNPRYQVTQFGKPVTLSCSQTLNHNVMYWYQQKSSQAPKLLFHYYDKDFNNEADTPDNFQSRRPNTSFCFLDIRSPGLGDTAMYLCATSRVRGEAFFGQGTRLTVV.

CDR3 in amino acids: CASSQGTVGDGGYTF. CDR3 DNA sequence: TGTGCCAGCAGCCAAGGGACGGTGGGGGATGGTGGCTACACCTTC. This sequence joins TRBV4-2 and TRBJ1-2, with a possible D match to TRBD1 (5 bases). Trimming stripped 1 base from V and 7 bases from J, with 16 bases between. Germline-derived CDR1 and CDR2 are LGHNA and YNFKEQ. The CDR3 covers 15 residues.

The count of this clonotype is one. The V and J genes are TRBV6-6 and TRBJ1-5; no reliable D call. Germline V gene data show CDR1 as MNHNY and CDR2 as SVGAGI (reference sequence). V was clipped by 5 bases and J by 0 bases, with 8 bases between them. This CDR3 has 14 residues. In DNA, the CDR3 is TGTGCCAGCAGTCCGCCCTCTAGCAATCAGCCCCAGCATTTT. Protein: CASSPPSSNQPQHF.

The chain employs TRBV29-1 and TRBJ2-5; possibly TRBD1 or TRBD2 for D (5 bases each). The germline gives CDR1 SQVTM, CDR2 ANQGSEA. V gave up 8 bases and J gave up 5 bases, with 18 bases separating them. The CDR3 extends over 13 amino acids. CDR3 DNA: TGCAGCCCCTCCGGGACCGAAGGGGAGACCCAGTACTTC. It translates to CSPSGTEGETQYF. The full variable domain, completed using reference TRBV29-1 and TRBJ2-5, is SAVISQKPSRDICQRGTSLTIQCQVDSQVTMMFWYRQQPGQSLTLIATANQGSEATYESGFVIDKFPISRPNLTFSTLTVSNMSPEDSSIYLCSPSGTEGETQYFGPGTRLLVL.

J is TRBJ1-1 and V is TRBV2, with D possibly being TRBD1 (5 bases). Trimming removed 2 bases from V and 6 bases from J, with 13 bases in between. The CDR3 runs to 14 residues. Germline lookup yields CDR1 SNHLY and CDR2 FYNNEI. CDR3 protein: CASSELAGRAEAFF. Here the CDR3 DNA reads TGTGCCAGCAGTGAATTGGCAGGGCGGGCTGAAGCTTTCTTT.